This record covers a single TCR beta chain. Libraries were prepared by immunoSEQ multiplex PCR; TCRdb keeps only in-frame clonotypes and omits some of them. The table lists some 130,000 clones, around 90% of them singletons, with approximately 6.8% in the top ten. The data derive from a study of T cell responses to AZD1222 COVID-19 vaccine. The sequenced sample was peripheral blood, obtained on day 0 of AZD1222 vaccination. This TCR was recovered from an adult in good health.

DNA of the CDR3: TGTGCCAGCAGCTACAGGGGAGGTGAGACCCAGTACTTC. Protein: CASSYRGGETQYF. The chain couples TRBV3-1 (or the pseudogene TRBV3-2) to TRBJ2-5, with D possibly being TRBD1 (7 bases). The CDR3 runs 13 residues. Germline CDR1 is LGHDT and CDR2 is YNNKEL (reference sequence). V was cut by 5 bases and J by 5 bases, with 12 bases left in between.